The sequence of this T cell receptor beta chain was determined in a study of T cells in pancreatic ductal adenocarcinoma. Selected pancreatic ductal adenocarcinoma patients had undergone surgery without neoadjuvant therapy. Sequencing used immunoSEQ multiplex PCR; TCRdb keeps in-frame clones, though not all of them. Of over 90,000 clones listed, roughly 96% are singletons. In germline, CDR1 is SGHRS, CDR2 YFSETQ. The germline V and J ends were trimmed by 0 bases and 4 bases, with 17 bases remaining between them. CDR3 size: 16 residues. The receptor comes from a human donor with pancreatic ductal adenocarcinoma. The J gene is TRBJ2-7, the V gene TRBV5-1; tentative D call: TRBD2 (5 bases). The sample taken for sequencing was PBMCs. The CDR3 DNA reads as TGCGCCAGCAGCTTGGCCATTGGAGGAAACCCGTACGAGCAGTACTTC. Protein sequence: CASSLAIGGNPYEQYF.